One sample yielded the 17 T cell receptor beta chains listed below, sequenced in a study of control samples from healthy donors and cancer patients. Assay: immunoSEQ multiplex PCR; the TCRdb copy retains only in-frame clones and omits some. The top ten hold roughly 14% of the sample, which has 130,000 or so clones, 90% to 95% seen once. The specimen was blood. These receptors originate from a man between 40 and 49 years old in good health.

V and J are TRBV18 and TRBJ1-2; 9 positions match TRBD1. This CDR3 has 15 residues. The trim removed 5 bases at V and 4 bases at J, leaving 8 bases unmatched. CDR1 is KGHSH and CDR2 is LQKENI in the germline V gene. The CDR3 DNA reads TGTGCCAGCTCATCGCCGGACAGGGGCGGCTATGGCTACACCTTC. This codes for CASSSPDRGGYGYTF.

The gene calls are TRBV6-2 or TRBV6-3 and TRBJ2-7; D remains unclear. There are 17 residues in the CDR3. V was pared by 0 bases and J by 6 bases, with 21 bases between. Germline V gene lookup returns CDR1 MNHEY and CDR2 SVGEGT. The CDR3 DNA is TGTGCCAGCAGTTACTCGAAAGGCAGGCTGGACCCCCGCGAGCAGTACTTC. Its translation: CASSYSKGRLDPREQYF.

V gene TRBV30 combines with J gene TRBJ1-1; possibly TRBD1 for D (6 bases). In germline, CDR1 is GTSNPN, CDR2 SVGIG (reference sequence). There are 12 residues in the CDR3. The V end was cut by 8 bases, the J end by 0 bases, with 10 bases between. The CDR3 region is CAEDSMNTEAFF. CDR3 nucleotides: TGTGCCGAGGACAGTATGAACACTGAAGCTTTCTTT.

V is TRBV1 and J is TRBJ2-3; the tabulated D call, TRBD2, remains unverified against the DNA. TRBV1 is reported as a pseudogene. The CDR3 is made up of 16 amino acids. CDR3 in amino acids: CTSSPSGGVLTDTQYF. CDR3 DNA sequence: TGCACCAGCAGCCCTAGCGGGGGGGTTCTCACAGATACGCAGTATTTT.

The V call is TRBV7-3, the J call TRBJ2-2, with D possibly being TRBD2 (5 bases). Germline V gives CDR1 SGHTA, CDR2 FQGTGA. V shed 1 base and J shed 7 bases, with 13 bases lying between them. The CDR3 extends over 15 amino acids. This CDR3 reads CASSLRARDFGELFF. The DNA for the CDR3 is TGTGCCAGCAGCTTAAGGGCGAGGGATTTCGGGGAGCTGTTTTTT.

The chain combines TRBV5-6 with TRBJ2-2; a weak D match, TRBD1 (6 bases). The CDR3 covers 17 residues. Per the germline V gene, CDR1 is SGHDT and CDR2 is YYEEEE. Trimming took off 4 bases at V and 3 bases at J, with 19 bases between the two ends. CDR3 nucleotides: TGTGCCAGCAGCCCCAAATACAGGGTTACTGACACCGGGGAGCTGTTTTTT. As protein: CASSPKYRVTDTGELFF.

CDR3 sequence: CASSQDSTDTQYF. The DNA of the CDR3 is TGTGCCAGCAGCCAGGACAGCACAGATACGCAGTATTTT. V usage is TRBV6-5 and J usage is TRBJ2-3; the D is unclear. V dropped 6 bases and J dropped 0 bases, with 7 bases sitting between them. This CDR3 comprises 13 residues. Germline CDR1 reads MNHEY; CDR2 reads SVGAGI.

The V call is TRBV19, the J call TRBJ1-5, with TRBD1 as a possible D gene (5 bases). The CDR3 has 13 residues. V lost 3 bases and J lost 5, with 8 bases in between. In germline, CDR1 is LNHDA, CDR2 SQIVND (reference sequence). The DNA of the CDR3 is TGTGCCAGTAGTATCGAGGGACATCAGCCCCAGCATTTT. It is translated as CASSIEGHQPQHF.

The CDR3 protein is CASSLTGRQWPQHF. In nucleotides, the CDR3 is TGTGCCAGCAGCTTGACAGGGCGACAATGGCCCCAGCATTTT. This rearrangement joins TRBV5-5 to TRBJ1-5; a weak D match, TRBD1 (6 bases). Trimming took 1 base from V and 9 from J, leaving 14 bases between them. The germline V gene has CDR1 SGHKS and CDR2 YYEKEE (reference sequence). The CDR3 sequence is 14 residues long.

This rearrangement joins TRBV20-1 to TRBJ2-3; D is uncertain. Germline V gene data show CDR1 as DFQATT and CDR2 as SNEGSKA (reference sequence). Trimming pared 1 base from V and 5 bases from J, leaving 4 bases between. The CDR3 loop spans 11 amino acids. DNA for the CDR3: TGCAGTGCTAGAGGTCTAGATACGCAGTATTTT. As protein: CSARGLDTQYF.

This clone was observed a single time. This chain links TRBV11-2 with TRBJ2-7, with D possibly being TRBD2 (6 bases). Between the trimmed V and J ends, which lost 7 bases and 2 bases, there was a span of 27 bases. Germline CDR1 and CDR2: SGHAT and FQNNGV. The CDR3 consists of 18 residues. CDR3 DNA: TGTGCCAGCAATTTATTCCCCCTCGGGGGAGCGGTTCCCTACGAGCAGTACTTC. The encoded protein is CASNLFPLGGAVPYEQYF.

The V and J genes are TRBV6-2 or TRBV6-3 and TRBJ2-2, with D hard to call. Trimming stripped 6 bases from V and 1 base from J, with 6 bases between. The CDR3 spans 13 residues. The germline V gene encodes CDR1 MNHEY and CDR2 SVGEGT. The CDR3, as DNA: TGTGCCAGCAGCCGGGTGAACACCGGGGAGCTGTTTTTT. This translates into CASSRVNTGELFF.

This chain connects TRBV15 to TRBJ2-6, with no clear D. CDR1 and CDR2 from the germline V gene are LNHNV and YYDKDF (reference sequence). This CDR3 is built from 17 residues. V lost 0 bases and J 0 bases, leaving 9 bases between the germline ends. The CDR3 nucleotides are TGTGCCACCAGCAGAGACAGGATCAGCTCTGGGGCCAACGTCCTGACTTTC. This translates into CATSRDRISSGANVLTF.

The gene calls are TRBV6-6 and TRBJ2-7; TRBD2 is a possible D gene (5 bases). The CDR3 extends over 11 amino acids. V shed 5 bases and J shed 7 bases, with 9 bases lying between them. Germline CDR1 MNHNY, CDR2 SVGAGI (reference sequence). CDR3 in amino acids: CASSLPGEQYF. DNA of the CDR3: TGTGCCAGCAGTCTCCCGGGGGAGCAGTACTTC.

This chain joins TRBV20-1 and TRBJ2-7, with TRBD2 identical over 9 bases. The ends lost 3 bases at V and 0 bases at J; junction bases unmatched: 21. CDR3 size: 20 residues. Germline lookup yields CDR1 DFQATT and CDR2 SNEGSKA (reference sequence). DNA for the CDR3: TGCAGTGCTAGTCCCCGGCTGGGGGATAGCGGGGGATCAAGCTCCTACGAGCAGTACTTC. Translating it yields CSASPRLGDSGGSSSYEQYF.

The V and J genes are TRBV9 and TRBJ2-3, with D possibly TRBD1 on 5 matching bases. The germline CDR1 and CDR2 sequences are SGDLS and YYNGEE. V gave up 7 bases and J gave up 0 bases, with 15 bases separating them. This CDR3 is built from 15 residues. CDR3 DNA: TGTGCCAGCGGATCTACAGGCACTAGCACAGATACGCAGTATTTT. Encoded protein: CASGSTGTSTDTQYF.

V usage is TRBV7-8 and J usage is TRBJ1-6; a possible D gene is TRBD1 (6 bases). V was clipped by 2 bases and J by 4 bases, with 9 bases between them. Per the germline V gene, CDR1 is SGHVS and CDR2 is FQNEAQ. The CDR3 sequence is 15 residues long. CDR3 nucleotide sequence: TGTGCCAGCAGCTTATTAGGGGGTTATAATTCACCCCTCCACTTT. Translation gives CASSLLGGYNSPLHF. Together with reference TRBV7-8 and TRBJ1-6, the CDR3 gives the full variable domain: GAGVSQSPRYKVAKRGQDVALRCDPISGHVSLFWYQQALGQGPEFLTYFQNEAQLDKSGLPSDRFFAERPEGSVSTLKIQRTQQEDSAVYLCASSLLGGYNSPLHFGNGTRLTVT.